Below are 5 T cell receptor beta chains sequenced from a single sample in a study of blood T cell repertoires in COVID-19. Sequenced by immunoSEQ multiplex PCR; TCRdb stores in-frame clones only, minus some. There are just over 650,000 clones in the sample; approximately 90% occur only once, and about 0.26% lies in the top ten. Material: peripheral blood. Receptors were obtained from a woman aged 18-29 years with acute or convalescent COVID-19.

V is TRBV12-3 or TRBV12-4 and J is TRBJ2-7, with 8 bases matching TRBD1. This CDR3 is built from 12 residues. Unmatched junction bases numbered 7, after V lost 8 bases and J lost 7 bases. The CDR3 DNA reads TGTGCCAGCGACAGGGGAAATCGAGAGCAGTACTTC. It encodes CASDRGNREQYF.

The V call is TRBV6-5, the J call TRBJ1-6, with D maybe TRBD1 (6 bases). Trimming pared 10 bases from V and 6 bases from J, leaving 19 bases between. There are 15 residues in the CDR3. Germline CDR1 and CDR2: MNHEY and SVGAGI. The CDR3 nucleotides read TGTGCCACTATTAGTGTAGGGGGGGCTAATTCACCCCTCCACTTT. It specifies CATISVGGANSPLHF.

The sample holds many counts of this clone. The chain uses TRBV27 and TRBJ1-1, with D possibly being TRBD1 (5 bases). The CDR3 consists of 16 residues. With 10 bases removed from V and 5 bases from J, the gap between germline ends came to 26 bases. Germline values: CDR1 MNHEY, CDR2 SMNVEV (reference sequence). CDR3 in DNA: TGTGCCACCACTAAGGGACGCGCGTCGGGGGGAACTGAAGCTTTCTTT. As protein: CATTKGRASGGTEAFF.

The CDR3, as DNA: TGTGCCAGCAGCTTGGAGGTATATCTGGGCCACGAGCAGTACTTC. It is translated as CASSLEVYLGHEQYF. The V and J genes are TRBV5-8 and TRBJ2-7; no clear D gene. CDR3 length: 15 amino acids. Germline-derived CDR1 and CDR2 are SGHTS and YDEGEE. Trimming cost V 0 bases and J 5 bases, with 15 bases left between them.

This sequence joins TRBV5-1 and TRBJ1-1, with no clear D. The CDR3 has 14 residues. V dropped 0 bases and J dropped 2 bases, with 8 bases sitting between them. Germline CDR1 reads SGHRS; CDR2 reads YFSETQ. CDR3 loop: CASSLDSGNTEAFF. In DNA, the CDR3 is TGCGCCAGCAGCTTGGACAGCGGAAACACTGAAGCTTTCTTT.